This T cell receptor (beta chain) was found in a study of Graves' ophthalmopathy and Graves' hyperthyroidism. The V end was cut by 2 bases, the J end by 4 bases, with 12 bases between. CDR1 is SEHNR, CDR2 FQNEAQ, per germline (reference sequence). This CDR3 has 15 residues. CDR3 regions of TCR beta were amplified from RNA transcripts. After a first-round RT-PCR with HTBI primers, a second-round multiplex PCR was run. One entry per CDR3 protein results from TCRdb running MiXCR on the multiplex PCR reads. This sample yields roughly 610,000 distinct CDR3 sequences, of which 20% to 25% are seen a single time; approximately 7% belongs to the top ten. Patients were diagnosed from clinical symptoms, serum thyroxine, TRAb, thyroid ultrasound and orbital computed tomography.

Sequencing was performed on peripheral blood. V and J are TRBV7-9 and TRBJ1-3; a possible D gene is TRBD1 (6 bases). This sequence originates from a woman between 18 and 29 years old with stable Graves' hyperthyroidism. Some clones in this sample may be carry-over from other donors' samples. The CDR3 reads CASSLRRGSGNTIYF. The CDR3 DNA sequence: TGTGCCAGCAGCTTACGCAGGGGATCCGGAAACACCATATATTTT.